The clone carrying this TCR beta chain turned up a few times. Trimming at V came to 5 bases and at J to 7 bases, leaving 9 bases not matched to a gene. This CDR3 region has 15 residues. TCRdb reprocessed the RT-PCR reads with MiXCR, giving one entry per CDR3 protein. Seen here are about 700,000 distinct CDR3 sequences, 13% to 15% observed once, and the top ten hold 3.6%. The chain employs TRBV12-3 or TRBV12-4 and TRBJ2-1; 9 nucleotides align to TRBD2. The receptor comes from a female donor in good health, serving as a healthy control. The sequencing input was memory CD4+ T cells from blood. CDR3 in amino acids: CASSLLAGLGNEQFF. CDR3 in DNA: TGTGCCAGCAGTCTCCTAGCGGGGTTAGGGAATGAGCAGTTCTTC.